This TCR beta chain was captured in a study of lymphopenia after photon versus proton radiotherapy. Whole-study findings and limits: After the lymphocyte nadir, photon-treated repertoires showed oligoclonal expansion, especially of CD8+ Temra cells. Only patients who died were analyzed for survival; proton advantage is unproven. Relative stability marked proton patients; photon patients lost diversity and naive cells.

Germline V CDR1 and CDR2: SGHAT, FQNNGV. Trimming cost V 5 bases and J 3 bases, with 7 bases left between them. The CDR3 extends over 13 amino acids. Assay used: immunoSEQ multiplex PCR; TCRdb lists only in-frame clones, some missing. The sample yields roughly 25,000 clones, approximately 85% seen once. Comment on this clone: Its target is not known.

The TCR was taken from a man under 40 with gastric cancer. The specimen was peripheral blood, collected from a patient treated with photon-based radiotherapy. The chain employs TRBV11-2 and TRBJ2-2, with unresolved D. The CDR3 is CASSPGDTGELFF. The CDR3 DNA follows: TGTGCCAGCAGCCCTGGGGACACCGGGGAGCTGTTTTTT.